This entry lists 23 T cell receptor beta chains sequenced from one sample in a study of shared clonotypes between healthy human individuals. Assay: immunoSEQ multiplex PCR; the TCRdb copy retains only in-frame clones and omits some. The table shows some 92,000 clones, with roughly 50% occurring only once. The sample taken for sequencing was PBMCs. The receptors shown here come from a woman aged 40 to 50 in good health. Some clones in this sample may be carry-over from other donors' samples.

This rearrangement joins TRBV28 to TRBJ2-7; unclear D gene. CDR3 length equals 13 residues. V shed 4 bases and J shed 3 bases, with 10 bases lying between them. Germline V gene data show CDR1 as MDHEN and CDR2 as SYDVKM. CDR3 sequence (DNA): TGTGCCAGCAGTTCTACAGCGCTCTACGAGCAGTACTTC. Protein: CASSSTALYEQYF.

This clone was seen repeatedly, ten times or more. CDR3 coding DNA: TGTGCCACCAGCAGGGAGGGACAGGGGGGATACAATGAGCAGTTCTTC. Its translation is CATSREGQGGYNEQFF. The V and J genes are TRBV15 and TRBJ2-1; 11 nucleotides line up with TRBD1. V lost 3 bases and J lost 4; bases outside the gene matches: 5. The V gene's germline CDR1 is LNHNV and CDR2 YYDKDF (reference sequence). The length of the CDR3 is 16 residues. Variable domain in full (rest from reference TRBV15 and TRBJ2-1): DAMVIQNPRYQVTQFGKPVTLSCSQTLNHNVMYWYQQKSSQAPKLLFHYYDKDFNNEADTPDNFQSRRPNTSFCFLDIRSPGLGDTAMYLCATSREGQGGYNEQFFGPGTRLTVL.

This sequence joins TRBV28 and TRBJ1-5; weak D call: TRBD1 (5 bases). Trimming took 8 bases from V and 4 from J, leaving 12 bases between them. Germline V gives CDR1 MDHEN, CDR2 SYDVKM. This CDR3 region has 13 residues. Here the CDR3 DNA reads TGTGCCAGCTCGGACACTCAAAATCAGCCCCAGCATTTT. Translation gives CASSDTQNQPQHF.

As for this clone: This likely reflects a read error, since a far larger clone is one base away. At the DNA level, this CDR3 is encoded by other sequences in the same sample as well. This rearrangement joins TRBV6-4 to TRBJ1-2, with 7 bases matching TRBD1. The germline V gene encodes CDR1 MRHNA and CDR2 SNTAGT. The CDR3 runs to 14 residues. The CDR3 DNA is TGCGCCAGCAGTCGGGACAGAAGTAACTATGGCTACACCTTC. It encodes CASSRDRSNYGYTF.

V and J are TRBV10-1 and TRBJ2-7; D unresolved. The CDR3 runs 10 residues. Germline V gene data show CDR1 as WNHNN and CDR2 as SYGVQD (reference sequence). Trimming took 7 bases from V and 4 from J, leaving 5 bases between them. The CDR3 sequence: CASIPYEQYF. The CDR3 coding sequence is TGCGCCAGCATACCTTACGAGCAGTACTTC.

This rearrangement joins TRBV29-1 to TRBJ1-2, with 10 bases aligning to TRBD1. CDR1 is SQVTM and CDR2 is ANQGSEA in the germline V gene. The CDR3 sequence is 13 residues long. The junction had 4 bases not matched to a gene; V was cut back by 6 bases and J by 3 bases. The CDR3 spells CSVSTGGDYGYTF. CDR3 coding DNA: TGCAGCGTCTCGACAGGGGGCGACTATGGCTACACCTTC.

A few counts support this clone. The CDR3 loop is CASSQERRKQETQYF. The CDR3 coding sequence is TGTGCCAGCAGCCAAGAGCGACGGAAACAAGAGACCCAGTACTTC. This chain joins TRBV4-2 and TRBJ2-5; D is uncertain. The CDR3 covers 15 residues. Germline V CDR1 and CDR2: LGHNA, YNFKEQ. The germline V and J ends were trimmed by 0 bases and 2 bases, with 10 bases remaining between them.

The chain couples TRBV5-1 to TRBJ2-5; no firm D call. V lost 1 base to trimming and J lost 1 base, with 8 bases between them. The CDR3 covers 14 residues. CDR1 and CDR2 (germline): SGHRS, YFSETQ. In DNA form, the CDR3 reads TGCGCCAGCAGCTTGATCAATCCCCAAGAGACCCAGTACTTC. It specifies CASSLINPQETQYF.

The table lists this clone with a few counts. The CDR3 region has the DNA TGTGCCAGTAGTATAGGGAGAACGCAGTATTTT. Its protein is CASSIGRTQYF. The chain uses TRBV19 and TRBJ2-3; D is unresolved. Germline values: CDR1 LNHDA, CDR2 SQIVND (reference sequence). Between the trimmed V and J ends, which lost 1 base and 9 bases, there was a span of 5 bases. This CDR3 spans 11 amino acids.

This clone has ten or more counts. Additional DNA sequences in this sample encode the identical CDR3. CDR3 coding DNA: TGTGCCAGCAGCTTAAGTAGTCACTTAAGCACTGAAGCTTTCTTT. This gives the protein CASSLSSHLSTEAFF. This chain connects TRBV7-2 to TRBJ1-1; D remains unclear. CDR3 length: 15 amino acids. Between the trimmed V and J ends, which lost 2 bases and 4 bases, there was a span of 14 bases. CDR1 and CDR2 (germline): SGHTA, FQGNSA.

The chain uses TRBV5-6 and TRBJ2-7; a possible D gene is TRBD1 (5 bases). This CDR3 is 16 amino acids long. Germline V CDR1 and CDR2: SGHDT, YYEEEE. Trimming cost V 4 bases and J 0 bases, with 17 bases left between them. The DNA for the CDR3 is TGTGCCAGCAGCCAAGACATGGGTGACAGCTCCTACGAGCAGTACTTC. This codes for CASSQDMGDSSYEQYF.

This clone was counted at least ten times. One base away lies a much larger clone, so this may be a sequencing read error. The chain couples TRBV30 to TRBJ1-5; D unresolved. Germline loops: CDR1 GTSNPN, CDR2 SVGIG (reference sequence). This CDR3 has 14 residues. In DNA form, the CDR3 reads TGTGCCTGGGGTGTATCGCCGATCAATCAGCCCCAGCATTTT. Translated: CAWGVSPINQPQHF.

Many counts were recorded for this clone. J is TRBJ1-5 and V is TRBV9, with D unresolved. The CDR3 length is 15 residues. In germline, CDR1 is SGDLS, CDR2 YYNGEE. V lost 0 bases and J lost 5, with 12 bases in between. The CDR3 nucleotides read TGTGCCAGCAGCGTAGACCCAGGAAGGGATCAGCCCCAGCATTTT. This sequence encodes CASSVDPGRDQPQHF.

The CDR3 nucleotides are TGTGCCAGCAATAGGGTTGGCGGAAGCACAGATACGCAGTATTTT. Translated: CASNRVGGSTDTQYF. The chain carries TRBV28 and TRBJ2-3; D unresolved. Between the trimmed V and J ends, which lost 7 bases and 0 bases, there was a span of 14 bases. Germline CDR1 MDHEN, CDR2 SYDVKM. This CDR3 spans 15 amino acids.

This chain joins TRBV29-1 and TRBJ2-7; 8 nucleotides agree with TRBD1. V shed 6 bases, J shed 1 base, and the junction held 11 bases outside the gene matches. CDR3 size: 15 residues. CDR1 and CDR2 (germline): SQVTM, ANQGSEA. The CDR3 reads CSVATGGLGSYEQYF. The CDR3 DNA reads as TGCAGCGTGGCCACAGGGGGACTGGGGTCCTACGAGCAGTACTTC.

Turning to this clone: The likely explanation is a read error, given a far larger clone one base away. J is TRBJ2-2 and V is TRBV30, with a possible D match to TRBD2 (5 bases). V dropped 1 base and J dropped 7 bases, with 13 bases sitting between them. CDR1 GTSNPN and CDR2 SVGIG come from the germline V gene (reference sequence). The CDR3 is 14 residues long. The CDR3, as DNA: TGTGCCTGGAGTGCCCGGCCCCGGGGCGGGGAGCTGTTTTTT. Translated, it gives CAWSARPRGGELFF.

This clone was seen ten or more times. The V gene is TRBV7-8, the J gene TRBJ1-2; tentative D call: TRBD1 (6 bases). Germline CDR1 reads SGHVS; CDR2 reads FQNEAQ. V shed 2 bases and J shed 3 bases, with 10 bases lying between them. The CDR3 contains 14 residues. CDR3 DNA: TGTGCCAGCAGCTTAAAGCGGACAGACTATGGCTACACCTTC. Its protein product is CASSLKRTDYGYTF.

This clone has at least ten counts. This chain connects TRBV6-5 to TRBJ2-1; D is tentatively TRBD1 or TRBD2 (5 bases each). The CDR3 has 15 amino acids. Trimming removed 2 bases from V and 6 bases from J, with 14 bases in between. Germline CDR1 is MNHEY and CDR2 is SVGAGI. CDR3 sequence: CASSYSRGGFNEQFF. The CDR3 DNA follows: TGTGCCAGCAGTTACAGTCGGGGCGGCTTCAATGAGCAGTTCTTC.

The chain employs TRBV4-1 and TRBJ2-7; a possible D gene is TRBD2 (6 bases). Germline loops: CDR1 MGHRA, CDR2 YSYEKL. V lost 4 bases and J lost 0, with 19 bases in between. This CDR3 contains 17 residues. The CDR3 loop is CASSPGPRRGASYEQYF. The CDR3 DNA reads TGCGCCAGCAGCCCCGGCCCCCGGCGGGGCGCCTCCTACGAGCAGTACTTC.

The count of this clone is one. The chain links TRBV4-2 to TRBJ2-7; 8 bases match TRBD2. V lost 1 base, J lost 2 bases, and 7 bases stayed unmatched. The CDR3 is 16 amino acids. Per germline, CDR1 LGHNA and CDR2 YNFKEQ. The CDR3 DNA is TGTGCCAGCAGCCAAGTTACTAGCGGCTTTGCCTACGAGCAGTACTTC. Translating it yields CASSQVTSGFAYEQYF.

This clone turned up a few times. This may be a read error, as it is one base from a much larger clone. The chain couples TRBV4-2 to TRBJ2-5; D unresolved. The DNA end is a closer match to TRBJ2-7, so the J assignment may be wrong. The CDR3 covers 13 residues. Germline CDR1 reads LGHNA; CDR2 reads YNFKEQ. This CDR3 is CASSLSSIHEQYF. The CDR3 region has the DNA TGTGCCAGCAGCCTCTCCTCCATCCACGAGCAGTACTTC.

The table lists this clone with many counts. The genes are TRBV7-9 and TRBJ1-3, with a weak D call TRBD1 (5 bases). The germline V and J ends were trimmed by 8 bases and 1 base, with 9 bases remaining between them. The CDR3 length is 13 residues. CDR1 SEHNR and CDR2 FQNEAQ come from the germline V gene (reference sequence). CDR3 in amino acids: CASAKGSGNTIYF. The CDR3, as DNA: TGTGCCAGCGCCAAGGGGTCTGGAAACACCATATATTTT.

This clone was seen many times. This chain uses TRBV9 with TRBJ2-1, with TRBD2 matching 11 bases. The CDR3 extends over 16 amino acids. V dropped 4 bases and J dropped 0; count of bases not matched to a gene: 3. In germline, CDR1 is SGDLS, CDR2 YYNGEE. This CDR3 is CASSLTSGTSYNEQFF. The CDR3 coding sequence is TGTGCCAGCAGCCTGACTAGCGGGACCTCCTACAATGAGCAGTTCTTC.